The 23 T cell receptor beta chains below were found in one sample sequenced in a study of CD8+CD57+ T cells in acquired aplastic anemia. TCR beta VDJ and CDR3 profiles were obtained from a genomic DNA template. MiXCR, run by TCRdb on the reads, gives a single entry per CDR3 protein. The table shows over 100,000 distinct CDR3 sequences, with 40% to 45% occurring only once. Sequences were obtained from sorted CD4+, CD8+, or CD8+CD57+ T cells (not recorded which) from PBMCs. These receptors all come from a human donor in good health, serving as a control.

This clonotype was seen only a few times. The gene calls are TRBV18 and TRBJ1-2, with D perhaps matching TRBD1 (5 bases). V lost 7 bases and J 1 base, leaving 22 bases between the germline ends. The CDR3 covers 17 residues. CDR1 is KGHSH, CDR2 LQKENI, per germline. CDR3 residues: CASFTVQGGLDNYGYTF. In DNA, the CDR3 is TGTGCCAGCTTCACAGTCCAGGGAGGCTTGGATAACTATGGCTACACCTTC. The variable domain in full, completed from reference TRBV18 and TRBJ1-2, reads NAGVMQNPRHLVRRRGQEARLRCSPMKGHSHVYWYRQLPEEGLKFMVYLQKENIIDESGMPKERFSAEFPKEGPSILRIQQVVRGDSAAYFCASFTVQGGLDNYGYTFGSGTRLTVV.

As concerns this clonotype: Given a much more abundant clone one base away, this may be a read error. The V and J genes are TRBV5-1 and TRBJ1-2; weak D call: TRBD1 (5 bases). CDR1 is SGHRS, CDR2 YFSETQ, per germline. This CDR3 contains 13 residues. CDR3 coding DNA: TGCGCCGGCAGCTCCCGAGGACAATATGGCTACACCTTC. This sequence encodes CAGSSRGQYGYTF. Based on the CDR3 plus reference TRBV5-1 and TRBJ1-2, the full variable domain is KAGVTQTPRYLIKTRGQQVTLSCSPISGHRSVSWYQQTPGQGLQFLFEYFSETQRNKGNFPGRFSGRQFSNSRSEMNVSTLELGDSALYLCAGSSRGQYGYTFGSGTRLTVV.

This clonotype appeared many times. CDR3 DNA: TGTGCCAGCAGCCCCTCGGCGAACACTGAAGCTTTCTTT. Protein: CASSPSANTEAFF. The rearrangement joins TRBV7-2 to TRBJ1-1; D ambiguous. With 5 bases removed from V and 1 base from J, the gap between germline ends came to 8 bases. This CDR3 has 13 residues. Germline V CDR1 and CDR2: SGHTA, FQGNSA.

At least ten counts were recorded for this clonotype. DNA of the CDR3: TGTGCCAGCAGTACGGGACACCTCTACTCTGGAAACACCATATATTTT. This sequence encodes CASSTGHLYSGNTIYF. The chain combines TRBV6-1 with TRBJ1-3, with D perhaps matching TRBD1 (6 bases). Germline V lookup: CDR1 MNHNS, CDR2 SASEGT. The germline V and J ends were trimmed by 5 bases and 0 bases, with 14 bases remaining between them. The CDR3 is 16 residues long.

The V and J genes are TRBV2 and TRBJ1-4, with D maybe TRBD1 (5 bases). Germline-derived CDR1 and CDR2 are SNHLY and FYNNEI. The CDR3 consists of 15 residues. V gave up 5 bases and J gave up 7 bases, with 17 bases separating them. DNA of the CDR3: TGTGCCAGCAGTCCAGGCAGGGTAGGGAGTGAAAAACTGTTTTTT. Residues: CASSPGRVGSEKLFF.

This clonotype occurred many times. A junction boundary mismatches the germline segment, possibly from a read error. The chain combines TRBV20-1 with TRBJ2-6; TRBD1 might be the D (5 bases). The CDR3 spans 16 residues. Per the germline V gene, CDR1 is DFQATT and CDR2 is SNEGSKA (reference sequence). CDR3 protein: CSARVQRRSGANVLAF. Here the CDR3 DNA reads TGCAGTGCTAGAGTACAGCGACGCTCTGGGGCCAACGTCCTGGCTTTC.

This clonotype was recorded at least ten times. This chain links TRBV20-1 with TRBJ1-5; D is perhaps TRBD1 (5 bases). The germline V and J ends were trimmed by 6 bases and 3 bases, with 12 bases remaining between them. The length of the CDR3 is 13 residues. The germline gives CDR1 DFQATT, CDR2 SNEGSKA (reference sequence). CDR3 amino acids: CSARRGINQPQHF. The CDR3 region has the DNA TGCAGTGCCCGCCGGGGGATCAATCAGCCCCAGCATTTT.

The chain links TRBV5-1 to TRBJ2-5; a possible D gene is TRBD1 (6 bases). The CDR3 totals 13 residues. The ends were cut back, 5 bases at V and 5 bases at J, with 13 bases in the middle. Germline CDR1 and CDR2: SGHRS and YFSETQ. CDR3 region: CASSEQGMETQYF. The CDR3 nucleotides read TGCGCCAGCAGTGAACAGGGAATGGAGACCCAGTACTTC.

This clonotype came up many times. The chain carries TRBV12-5 and TRBJ2-3, with a tentative D call TRBD1 (5 bases). V lost 5 bases and J 3 bases, leaving 18 bases between the germline ends. Germline CDR1 and CDR2: LGHNT and FRNRAP. The length of the CDR3 is 16 residues. The CDR3 DNA sequence: TGTGCTAGTGGTCCCGTTGTTGGGGCGGCGACAGATACGCAGTATTTT. As protein: CASGPVVGAATDTQYF.

The table lists this clonotype with a few counts. The chain has TRBV5-4 and TRBJ2-3, with 11 bases lining up with TRBD2. The germline gives CDR1 SGHNT, CDR2 YYREEE (reference sequence). J was trimmed by 5 bases and V by 1 base; bases with no gene match: 6. CDR3 length: 16 residues. The CDR3 reads CASSLTSGSRVDTQYF. The CDR3 DNA reads TGTGCCAGCAGCTTGACTAGCGGGAGTAGAGTAGATACGCAGTATTTT.

The chain couples TRBV13 to TRBJ1-6; D gene ambiguous. The CDR3 consists of 15 residues. The V gene lost 1 base and the J gene lost 10 bases, with 14 bases spanning the gap. Germline loops: CDR1 PRHDT, CDR2 FYEKMQ (reference sequence). CDR3 sequence: CASSLVVDGDSPLHF. The CDR3 DNA is TGTGCCAGCAGCTTAGTGGTGGACGGTGACTCACCCCTCCACTTT.

This clonotype has a single count. A read error may produce the germline difference seen at one junction end. The chain is built from TRBV19 and TRBJ1-1; 9 nucleotides agree with TRBD1. CDR1 is LNHDA, CDR2 SQIVND, per germline (reference sequence). CDR3 length: 14 amino acids. This chain's CDR3 is CASTGQGKVTGAFF. CDR3 nucleotide sequence: TGTGCCAGTACCGGACAGGGGAAGGTTACTGGAGCTTTCTTT.

This chain uses TRBV11-2 with TRBJ2-5; 8 bases are shared with TRBD2. V gave up 4 bases and J gave up 4 bases; unmatched junction bases: 5. Looked up from germline, CDR1 is SGHAT and CDR2 is FQNNGV. This CDR3 is built from 14 residues. CDR3 nucleotides: TGTGCCAGCAGCTCGGGGGGGCTAGGAGAGACCCAGTACTTC. Encoded protein: CASSSGGLGETQYF.

This clonotype was seen only once. The rearrangement joins TRBV20-1 to TRBJ2-1; 14 bases align to TRBD2. The germline V gene has CDR1 DFQATT and CDR2 SNEGSKA (reference sequence). The CDR3 extends over 16 amino acids. V lost 5 bases to trimming and J lost 3 bases; unmatched junction nucleotides: 6. The CDR3 region has the DNA TGCAGTGCTCACACCGGGACTAGCGGGAGCTACAATGAGCAGTTCTTC. Its translation is CSAHTGTSGSYNEQFF.

The chain uses TRBV11-1 and TRBJ2-4; 10 bases align to TRBD2. The germline V gene encodes CDR1 SGHAT and CDR2 FQDESV (reference sequence). J was trimmed by 7 bases and V by 3 bases; bases with no gene match: 3. This CDR3 has 14 amino acids. CDR3: CASSFSGGKNIQYF. The CDR3, as DNA: TGTGCCAGCAGCTTTAGCGGGGGGAAGAACATTCAGTACTTC.

V usage is TRBV18 and J usage is TRBJ1-1, with TRBD1 as a possible D gene (5 bases). This CDR3 contains 16 residues. The germline V gene has CDR1 KGHSH and CDR2 LQKENI. V shed 0 bases and J shed 1 base, with 12 bases lying between them. CDR3 nucleotides: TGTGCCAGCTCACCACCATCGAGCGGGGGGAACACTGAAGCTTTCTTT. It codes for CASSPPSSGGNTEAFF. Based on the CDR3 plus reference TRBV18 and TRBJ1-1, the full variable domain is NAGVMQNPRHLVRRRGQEARLRCSPMKGHSHVYWYRQLPEEGLKFMVYLQKENIIDESGMPKERFSAEFPKEGPSILRIQQVVRGDSAAYFCASSPPSSGGNTEAFFGQGTRLTVV.

On this clonotype: A read error may be the cause here, since a much bigger clone is one base away. The chain has TRBV5-1 and TRBJ1-4, with 11 bases matching TRBD1. Germline CDR1 is SGHRS and CDR2 is YFSETQ. The CDR3 is 15 amino acids. CDR3 protein: CASSSRTGGSEKLLF. For the CDR3, the DNA is TGCGCCAGCAGCTCTCGGACAGGGGGCAGTGAAAAACTGCTTTTT.

Comment on this clonotype: At one boundary the junction diverges from the germline segment, which might be a read error. The rearrangement joins TRBV2 to TRBJ1-1; D not resolved. This CDR3 has 12 residues. CDR1 and CDR2 (germline): SNHLY, FYNNEI. The CDR3 sequence: CASSPSSGRASF. For the CDR3, the DNA is TGTGCCAGCAGCCCCTCTTCCGGGAGAGCTTCCTTT.

The chain is built from TRBV11-2 and TRBJ1-1, with unresolved D. The CDR3 extends over 17 amino acids. V lost 4 bases and J 2 bases, leaving 20 bases between the germline ends. From germline, CDR1 is SGHAT and CDR2 FQNNGV. CDR3 loop: CASSSQAPLPFNTEAFF. The CDR3 DNA reads as TGTGCCAGCAGCTCCCAAGCCCCCCTCCCCTTTAACACTGAAGCTTTCTTT.

CDR3 nucleotides: TGTGCCAGTACAAAGACAGCACAACAGCCCCAGCATTTT. It yields the protein CASTKTAQQPQHF. The gene calls are TRBV19 and TRBJ1-5; D is perhaps TRBD1 (5 bases). This CDR3 has 13 residues. V was pared by 7 bases and J by 7 bases, with 14 bases between. CDR1 LNHDA and CDR2 SQIVND come from the germline V gene (reference sequence).

The DNA of the CDR3 is TGTGCCAGCAGCTTAGAGGGGTGGGGGTTTAACTATGGCTACACCTTC. Translating it yields CASSLEGWGFNYGYTF. V and J are TRBV11-2 and TRBJ1-2, with D possibly TRBD1 on 5 matching bases. Germline CDR1 and CDR2: SGHAT and FQNNGV. This CDR3 spans 16 amino acids. V was trimmed by 0 bases and J by 1 base, leaving 12 bases between them. The full variable domain, its missing parts supplied by reference TRBV11-2 and TRBJ1-2, is EAGVAQSPRYKIIEKRQSVAFWCNPISGHATLYWYQQILGQGPKLLIQFQNNGVVDDSQLPKDRFSAERLKGVDSTLKIQPAKLEDSAVYLCASSLEGWGFNYGYTFGSGTRLTVV.

This sequence joins TRBV10-3 and TRBJ1-3; D is perhaps TRBD1 (5 bases). Trimming cost V 4 bases and J 2 bases, with 12 bases left between them. CDR3 length: 15 amino acids. Per the germline V gene, CDR1 is ENHRY and CDR2 is SYGVKD. The chain's CDR3 is CAISGGGMTGNTIYF. The CDR3 nucleotides are TGTGCCATCAGTGGGGGGGGGATGACTGGAAACACCATATATTTT.

Ten or more counts support this clonotype. The V call is TRBV10-1, the J call TRBJ1-6, with TRBD1 as a possible D gene (5 bases). CDR1 is WNHNN and CDR2 is SYGVQD in the germline V gene (reference sequence). V was shortened by 4 bases and J by 8 bases, with 9 bases between the two germline ends. The CDR3 runs 13 residues. The DNA for the CDR3 is TGCGCCAGCAGTGTACAGGTGGATTCACCCCTCCACTTT. This gives the protein CASSVQVDSPLHF.